The 19 T cell receptor beta chains below come from one sample, sequenced in a study of blood T cell repertoires in COVID-19. Assay used: immunoSEQ multiplex PCR; TCRdb lists only in-frame clones, some missing. The sample records about 45,000 clones, 65% to 85% being singletons. Input material: peripheral blood. These receptors originate from an elderly man in a cohort sampled during active COVID-19.

The CDR3 reads CASSPGTGGPYNEQFF. CDR3 nucleotide sequence: TGTGCCAGCTCACCCGGAACGGGAGGCCCCTACAATGAGCAGTTCTTC. The chain links TRBV18 to TRBJ2-1; 7 bases map to TRBD2. This CDR3 has 16 amino acids. Germline V CDR1 and CDR2: KGHSH, LQKENI. Trimming cost V 3 bases and J 2 bases; bases outside gene matches: 7.

The chain carries TRBV19 and TRBJ1-5; 10 bases are shared with TRBD1. The CDR3 loop spans 19 amino acids. J gave up 1 base and V 0 bases, and 9 bases lay outside the gene matches. Germline V lookup: CDR1 LNHDA, CDR2 SQIVND (reference sequence). The CDR3 spells CASSIEGTGVISSNQPQHF. As DNA, the CDR3 is TGTGCCAGTAGTATAGAGGGGACAGGGGTTATATCGAGCAATCAGCCCCAGCATTTT.

The chain is built from TRBV29-1 and TRBJ1-2; TRBD1 agrees at 7 bases. CDR1 and CDR2 (germline): SQVTM, ANQGSEA. V trimming: 3 bases; J trimming: 5 bases; junction bases outside the gene matches: 15. The CDR3 has 16 residues. This CDR3 is CSVDLSGGSTSYGYTF. In nucleotides, the CDR3 is TGCAGCGTTGACTTGTCAGGGGGTTCAACCTCTTATGGCTACACCTTC.

This clone has only a few counts. This rearrangement joins TRBV5-1 to TRBJ2-7; D ambiguous. Trimming removed 4 bases from V and 4 bases from J, with 9 bases in between. In germline, CDR1 is SGHRS, CDR2 YFSETQ. The CDR3 runs 12 residues. The CDR3 loop is CASSPAGYEQYF. Here the CDR3 DNA reads TGCGCCAGCAGCCCGGCCGGGTACGAGCAGTACTTC.

The chain couples TRBV10-1 to TRBJ1-1; 7 nucleotides align to TRBD1. The V and J ends lost 7 bases and 4 bases, in that order; junction bases with no gene match: 9. The CDR3 is 14 residues long. Germline loops: CDR1 WNHNN, CDR2 SYGVQD (reference sequence). CDR3 coding DNA: TGCGCCAGCACCATGACAGGGATGAGCACTGAAGCTTTCTTT. Its protein product is CASTMTGMSTEAFF.

This sequence joins TRBV7-2 and TRBJ2-3; D ambiguous. V lost 5 bases and J lost 2, with 17 bases in between. Germline CDR1 SGHTA, CDR2 FQGNSA. The CDR3 consists of 16 residues. This chain's CDR3 is CASSLNGGFLTDTQYF. The CDR3 bases are TGTGCCAGCAGCCTAAACGGCGGTTTCCTCACAGATACGCAGTATTTT.

This clone has just a few counts. The chain combines TRBV19 with TRBJ2-2; tentatively, D is TRBD1 (5 bases). The V end was cut by 5 bases, the J end by 3 bases, with 16 bases between. CDR1 is LNHDA, CDR2 SQIVND, per germline (reference sequence). The CDR3 is 16 residues long. Here the CDR3 reads CASSPLGAKYTGELFF. The CDR3 coding sequence is TGTGCCAGTAGTCCCTTAGGGGCTAAATACACCGGGGAGCTGTTTTTT.

The rearrangement joins TRBV28 to TRBJ2-6; 8 bases map to TRBD1. V shed 3 bases, J shed 4 bases, and the junction held 5 bases outside the gene matches. Germline V lookup: CDR1 MDHEN, CDR2 SYDVKM. This CDR3 contains 16 residues. CDR3 DNA: TGTGCCAGCAGTTTCCTACAGGGGGTGGGGGCCAACGTCCTGACTTTC. This sequence encodes CASSFLQGVGANVLTF.

The gene calls are TRBV9 and TRBJ2-3; D possibly corresponds to TRBD1 (5 bases). With 0 bases removed from V and 2 bases from J, the gap between germline ends came to 10 bases. The CDR3 totals 15 residues. Germline assignment: CDR1 SGDLS and CDR2 YYNGEE. In nucleotides, the CDR3 is TGTGCCAGCAGCGTAGGGCAGGGATCCACAGATACGCAGTATTTT. Encoded protein: CASSVGQGSTDTQYF.

The chain carries TRBV7-2 and TRBJ1-3; D uncertain. Germline loops: CDR1 SGHTA, CDR2 FQGNSA. This CDR3 has 15 residues. The V gene lost 0 bases and the J gene lost 2 bases, with 8 bases spanning the gap. The CDR3 region is CASSLARSTGNTIYF. CDR3 sequence (DNA): TGTGCCAGCAGCTTAGCGCGTAGTACTGGAAACACCATATATTTT.

This clone was seen more than once but under ten times. This chain links TRBV2 with TRBJ2-7; 7 nucleotides align to TRBD2. The trim removed 9 bases at V and 3 bases at J, leaving 8 bases unmatched. Per the germline V gene, CDR1 is SNHLY and CDR2 is FYNNEI. This CDR3 is built from 13 residues. CDR3 amino acids: CASGGVFNYEQYF. DNA for the CDR3: TGTGCCAGTGGGGGGGTTTTTAACTACGAGCAGTACTTC.

The V call is TRBV21-1, the J call TRBJ1-2; the table gives TRBD1 as D, unverified against the DNA. TRBV21-1 is recorded as a pseudogene. The CDR3 spans 17 residues. CDR3 protein: CASSTPARDSGNYGYTF. The CDR3 coding sequence is TGTGCCAGCAGCACCCCAGCCCGGGACAGCGGAAACTATGGCTACACCTTC.

Here the CDR3 DNA reads TGTGCCAGCAGCGCGGGGCGGGGCACCACCGGGGAGCTGTTTTTT. This gives the protein CASSAGRGTTGELFF. V gene TRBV5-4 combines with J gene TRBJ2-2, with D possibly TRBD2 on 6 matching bases. Germline V gene sequence: CDR1 SGHNT, CDR2 YYREEE (reference sequence). V was shortened by 4 bases and J by 4 bases, with 14 bases between the two germline ends. This CDR3 has 15 amino acids.

This clone has a single count. Other nucleotide sequences in the sample specify the same CDR3. The chain employs TRBV28 and TRBJ1-4; 9 bases map to TRBD1. The V gene's germline CDR1 is MDHEN and CDR2 SYDVKM. The V and J ends lost 6 bases and 3 bases, in that order; junction bases with no gene match: 5. The CDR3 totals 15 residues. The CDR3 DNA follows: TGTGCCAGCAGCCCCGGACAGGGGCCTAATGAAAAACTGTTTTTT. Residues: CASSPGQGPNEKLFF.

CDR3 in DNA: TGTGCCAGCAGCGGACTAGCGGGAGACGAGCAGTTCTTC. This gives the protein CASSGLAGDEQFF. The chain employs TRBV5-4 and TRBJ2-1, with TRBD2 identical over 13 bases. This CDR3 spans 13 amino acids. V gave up 4 bases and J gave up 10 bases; unmatched junction bases: 2. Germline CDR1 is SGHNT and CDR2 is YYREEE (reference sequence).

The CDR3 loop is CASSPGQGTWETQYF. The CDR3 DNA reads as TGCGCCAGCAGTCCGGGACAGGGGACGTGGGAGACCCAGTACTTC. The chain has TRBV10-1 and TRBJ2-5, with 10 bases aligning to TRBD1. V lost 5 bases to trimming and J lost 5 bases; unmatched junction nucleotides: 8. Germline lookup yields CDR1 WNHNN and CDR2 SYGVQD (reference sequence). The CDR3 is 15 residues long.

This chain connects TRBV28 to TRBJ2-7; 12 nucleotides align to TRBD2. The CDR3 is 14 amino acids. Losses at the gene ends were 7 bases for V and 2 bases for J; bases not matched to a gene: 3. Germline CDR1 and CDR2: MDHEN and SYDVKM. The CDR3: CASNLAGGAYEQYF. CDR3 coding DNA: TGTGCCAGCAACCTAGCGGGGGGGGCCTACGAGCAGTACTTC.

The chain recombines TRBV15 with TRBJ1-3; D uncertain. This CDR3 spans 17 amino acids. The V gene lost 0 bases and the J gene lost 4 bases, with 16 bases spanning the gap. Looked up from germline, CDR1 is LNHNV and CDR2 is YYDKDF (reference sequence). The CDR3 is CATSRDGAGMKGNTIYF. CDR3 in DNA: TGTGCCACCAGCAGAGATGGCGCAGGAATGAAAGGAAACACCATATATTTT.

The gene calls are TRBV28 and TRBJ1-2; TRBD1 agrees at 7 bases. V was pared by 7 bases and J by 6 bases, with 14 bases of the junction left unmatched. Germline CDR1 and CDR2: MDHEN and SYDVKM. This CDR3 has 15 residues. The CDR3 nucleotides are TGTGCCAGCACTCAAAGCCCGACAGGGATTCATGGCTACACCTTC. Its protein product is CASTQSPTGIHGYTF.